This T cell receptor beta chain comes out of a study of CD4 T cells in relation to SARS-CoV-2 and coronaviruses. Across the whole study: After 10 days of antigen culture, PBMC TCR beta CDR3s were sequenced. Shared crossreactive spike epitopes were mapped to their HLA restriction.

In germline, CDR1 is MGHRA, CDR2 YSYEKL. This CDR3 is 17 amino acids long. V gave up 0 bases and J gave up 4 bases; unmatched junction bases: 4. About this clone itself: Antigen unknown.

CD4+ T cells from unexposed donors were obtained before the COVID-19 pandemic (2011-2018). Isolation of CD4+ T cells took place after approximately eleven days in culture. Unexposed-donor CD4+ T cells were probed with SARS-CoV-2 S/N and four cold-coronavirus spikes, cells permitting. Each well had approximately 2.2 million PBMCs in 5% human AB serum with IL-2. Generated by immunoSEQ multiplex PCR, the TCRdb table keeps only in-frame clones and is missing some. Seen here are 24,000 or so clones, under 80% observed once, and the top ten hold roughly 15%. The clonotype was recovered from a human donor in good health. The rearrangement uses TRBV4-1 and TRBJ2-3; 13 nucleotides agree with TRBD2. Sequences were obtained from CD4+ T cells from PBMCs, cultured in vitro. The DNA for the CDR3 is TGCGCCAGCAGCCAAGATAGGACTAGCGGGAGATCAGATACGCAGTATTTT. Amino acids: CASSQDRTSGRSDTQYF.